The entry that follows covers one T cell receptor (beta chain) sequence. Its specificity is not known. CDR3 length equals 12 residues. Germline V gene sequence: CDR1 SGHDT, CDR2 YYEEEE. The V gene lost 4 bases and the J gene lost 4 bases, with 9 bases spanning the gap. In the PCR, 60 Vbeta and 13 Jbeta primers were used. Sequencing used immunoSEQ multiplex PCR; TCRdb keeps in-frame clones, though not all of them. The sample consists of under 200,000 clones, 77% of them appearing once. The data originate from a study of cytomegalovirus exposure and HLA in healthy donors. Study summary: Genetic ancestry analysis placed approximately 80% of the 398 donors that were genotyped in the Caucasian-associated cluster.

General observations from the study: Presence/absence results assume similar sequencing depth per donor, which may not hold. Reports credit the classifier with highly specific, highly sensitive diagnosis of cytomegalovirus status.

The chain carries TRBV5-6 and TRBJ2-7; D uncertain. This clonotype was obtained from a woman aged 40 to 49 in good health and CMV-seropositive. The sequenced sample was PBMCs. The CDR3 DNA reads TGTGCCAGCAGCATCAGAGGTTACGAGCAGTACTTC. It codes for CASSIRGYEQYF.